This TCR beta chain appears in the sequencing data of a study of T cell responses to AZD1222 COVID-19 vaccine. Broader study findings: Regions 160-218 and 743-854 held dominance among vaccine-associated CD4 TCRs, which spanned spike. Donors were largely white British and mainly female; clonal diversity was possibly underestimated.

Data came from immunoSEQ multiplex PCR; TCRdb stores just in-frame clones and leaves some out. The data hold about 140,000 clones, with just over 90% observed a single time. The CDR3 loop spans 13 amino acids. The V end was cut by 3 bases, the J end by 3 bases, with 8 bases between. Germline CDR1 is SGHVS and CDR2 is FQNEAQ. Concerning this clone: No antigen is known for it.

The rearrangement links TRBV7-8 to TRBJ1-1; D unresolved. The input for sequencing was peripheral blood, taken on day 0 of AZD1222 vaccination. The sequence was collected from an adult in good health. CDR3 residues: CASSFGRDTEAFF. The CDR3, as DNA: TGTGCCAGCAGCTTCGGAAGGGACACTGAAGCTTTCTTT.